This record covers a single TCR beta chain. Its antigen remains unidentified. The data were taken from a study of CXCR3-negative and CXCR3-positive naive CD8 T cells. Study conclusions and caveats: Naive subsets displayed similar surface CD5, and TCR strength was inferred from TRB CDR3 properties. Naive CXCR3-positive cells had TRB CDR3s more hydrophobic than those of CXCR3-negative naive cells.

The authors made the TRB cDNA libraries by 5' RACE using UMI labels. TCRdb reanalyzed the 5' RACE reads and collapses them to one entry per CDR3 protein, without DNA. Its table lists some 54,000 distinct CDR3 sequences. The CDR3 covers 13 residues. Germline CDR1 reads SQVTM; CDR2 reads ANQGSEA. The authors gated naive CD8+ T cells as CD45RO-CCR7+CD27+CD95-. Sequencing was performed on naive CXCR3+ CD8+ T cells from blood. Described subset: CD45RO-CCR7+CD27+CD95- naive CD8+ T cells expressing CXCR3 (TNR3+). The chain links TRBV29-1 to TRBJ2-7. This receptor was taken from a human donor in good health. Some clones in this sample may be carry-over from other donors' samples. CDR3 protein: CSVRPTNLYEQYF.